The clone carrying this TCR beta chain has ten or more counts. The antigen remains unidentified. This record comes from a study of breast tumors, draining lymph nodes, adjacent tissues. Study-wide findings and caveats: Most tumor T cells seemingly derive from lymph node, then expand in tumor. Tumor TCR diversity was below lymph nodes but above nontumor tissue.

Each CDR3 protein gets one entry after TCRdb re-called the multiplex PCR reads with MiXCR. The sample has roughly 220,000 distinct CDR3 sequences; less than 45% are singletons. The germline V and J ends were trimmed by 4 bases and 1 base, with 11 bases remaining between them. There are 15 residues in the CDR3. Germline CDR1 MGHRA, CDR2 YSYEKL. The lymph nodes were axillary draining lymph nodes from breast cancer patients. The chain recombines TRBV4-1 with TRBJ1-5; possible D gene TRBD1, 5 bases. Sequencing used axillary lymph node tissue. The receptor comes from a female donor with breast cancer. Some clones in this sample may be carry-over from other donors' samples. The CDR3 DNA reads TGCGCCAGCAGCCCTACCCAGGGAAGCAATCAGCCCCAGCATTTT. Translating it yields CASSPTQGSNQPQHF.